Listed here is a single T cell receptor (beta chain). Its antigen remains unknown. CDR3 length: 14 amino acids. In germline, CDR1 is SEHNR, CDR2 FQNEAQ (reference sequence). Germline trimming cut 5 bases from V and 2 bases from J; bases unmatched to any gene: 5. This entry comes from a study of T-cell reconstitution after alpha-beta-depleted transplantation in children. Construction of the TCRbeta library involved unique molecular identifiers. TCRdb re-called the PCR reads through MiXCR, storing one row per CDR3 protein. The sample has around 420,000 distinct CDR3 sequences, roughly 15% seen once. Study conclusions and caveats: Diversity and T-cell counts at one year after transplant derived mostly from new T cells. About two months after transplant, alpha-beta T cells reportedly came from several hundred expanded graft clones. In some patients, recipient T cells and intrathymic progenitors surviving conditioning explained high day-60 diversity.

This receptor was identified in a boy under two years old who had a stem cell transplant for Wiskott-Aldrich syndrome, so the T cells may come from the graft donor. This sequence joins TRBV7-9 and TRBJ2-5; 7 bases fit TRBD2. Sequenced here: PBMCs, mostly from graft donor cells, sampled 360 days after TCRalphabeta/CD19-depleted stem cell transplant. CDR3 nucleotide sequence: TGTGCCAGCAGCAGGGCTAGCGGACAAGAGACCCAGTACTTC. Encoded protein: CASSRASGQETQYF.